A single sample is the source of the 22 T cell receptor beta chains below, sequenced in a study of cytomegalovirus exposure and HLA in healthy donors. The PCR used 60 Vbeta and 13 Jbeta primers. Clones were read by immunoSEQ multiplex PCR, and TCRdb kept only the in-frame ones, dropping some. The repertoire holds about 170,000 clones, 75% seen once, with under 3% in the top ten. Sequencing was carried out using PBMCs. Receptors were obtained from a woman aged 45-60 years in good health and CMV-seropositive.

This clone was observed a handful of times. The gene calls are TRBV2 and TRBJ1-2; 8 bases line up with TRBD1. The CDR3 length is 14 residues. The V gene's germline CDR1 is SNHLY and CDR2 FYNNEI. The ends lost 7 bases at V and 7 bases at J; junction bases unmatched: 11. CDR3 sequence reads: CASTINQGAGGYTF. CDR3 coding DNA: TGTGCCAGCACCATTAACCAGGGGGCGGGTGGCTACACCTTC.

The chain employs TRBV7-2 and TRBJ2-3, with TRBD1 matching over 8 bases. This CDR3 has 15 amino acids. From germline, CDR1 is SGHTA and CDR2 FQGNSA. Germline trimming cut 5 bases from V and 3 bases from J; bases unmatched to any gene: 7. The CDR3 region is CASSEDRARTDTQYF. For the CDR3, the DNA is TGTGCCAGCAGCGAGGACAGGGCAAGGACAGATACGCAGTATTTT.

DNA of the CDR3: TGTGCCAGCAGACGGTATGAGACAGGAACCTACGAGCAGTACTTC. Its protein is CASRRYETGTYEQYF. V gene TRBV6-5 combines with J gene TRBJ2-7, with D possibly TRBD1 on 6 matching bases. The length of the CDR3 is 15 residues. V was shortened by 6 bases and J by 2 bases, with 17 bases between the two germline ends. Germline lookup yields CDR1 MNHEY and CDR2 SVGAGI.

This clone showed up just a few times. The rearrangement uses TRBV19 and TRBJ1-6; the D gene is possibly TRBD1 (5 bases). This CDR3 spans 15 amino acids. V was cut by 0 bases and J by 10 bases, with 13 bases left in between. Germline V gene data show CDR1 as LNHDA and CDR2 as SQIVND (reference sequence). CDR3 nucleotides: TGTGCCAGTAGTATAGATCTATGGGGCCAATCACCCCTCCACTTT. Its protein product is CASSIDLWGQSPLHF.

This clone was observed a single time. This chain joins TRBV28 and TRBJ2-7; 7 bases are a match to TRBD2. Germline V CDR1 and CDR2: MDHEN, SYDVKM. The junction had 7 bases not matched to a gene; V was cut back by 4 bases and J by 1 base. The CDR3 runs 15 residues. The CDR3 here is CASSSPGGISYEQYF. CDR3 bases: TGTGCCAGCAGTTCTCCCGGGGGGATTTCCTACGAGCAGTACTTC.

V usage is TRBV6-6 and J usage is TRBJ2-7; 8 bases line up with TRBD1. This CDR3 spans 15 amino acids. CDR1 is MNHNY, CDR2 SVGAGI, per germline (reference sequence). Losses at the gene ends were 1 base for V and 2 bases for J; bases not matched to a gene: 4. This chain's CDR3 is CASSYLSTGAYEQYF. The CDR3 nucleotides are TGTGCCAGCAGTTACTTATCGACAGGGGCCTACGAGCAGTACTTC.

The rearrangement links TRBV5-1 to TRBJ1-1; the D gene is possibly TRBD1 (6 bases). This CDR3 is built from 14 residues. Germline V gene lookup returns CDR1 SGHRS and CDR2 YFSETQ. V was cut by 2 bases and J by 7 bases, with 15 bases left in between. In DNA form, the CDR3 reads TGCGCCAGCAGCTTCGGACAGTCTTCGGGTGAAGCTTTCTTT. Translated, it gives CASSFGQSSGEAFF.

This clone appeared once. V gene TRBV6-1 combines with J gene TRBJ1-1; D may be TRBD1 (6 bases). Per germline, CDR1 MNHNS and CDR2 SASEGT. V lost 8 bases and J lost 5, with 15 bases in between. The length of the CDR3 is 13 residues. CDR3 region: CASSWGGQTEAFF. For the CDR3, the DNA is TGTGCCAGCTCTTGGGGGGGGCAAACTGAAGCTTTCTTT.

V usage is TRBV6-5 and J usage is TRBJ1-2, with 8 bases lining up with TRBD1. The CDR3 has 12 residues. V dropped 6 bases and J dropped 9; count of bases not matched to a gene: 6. Germline values: CDR1 MNHEY, CDR2 SVGAGI. The CDR3 coding sequence is TGTGCCAGCAGAACACAGGGGGTTAGCTACACCTTC. This gives the protein CASRTQGVSYTF.

This chain connects TRBV6-6 to TRBJ1-1; TRBD1 is a possible D gene (6 bases). Trimming stripped 2 bases from V and 4 bases from J, with 17 bases between. From germline, CDR1 is MNHNY and CDR2 SVGAGI (reference sequence). The CDR3 is 16 amino acids. CDR3: CASSYPFRTGFTEAFF. The CDR3 region has the DNA TGTGCCAGCAGTTACCCCTTTCGAACAGGGTTCACTGAAGCTTTCTTT.

V usage is TRBV29-1 and J usage is TRBJ2-2; D unclear. Trimming took off 7 bases at V and 6 bases at J, with 9 bases between the two ends. The CDR3 sequence is 11 residues long. Germline loops: CDR1 SQVTM, CDR2 ANQGSEA. This chain's CDR3 is CSGGLSGELFF. CDR3 DNA sequence: TGCAGCGGAGGTTTATCCGGGGAGCTGTTTTTT.

The CDR3 region has the DNA TGCAGCGTTGAAGGACTGAACTATGGCTACACCTTC. Encoded protein: CSVEGLNYGYTF. The chain employs TRBV29-1 and TRBJ1-2, with D hard to call. Germline assignment: CDR1 SQVTM and CDR2 ANQGSEA. This CDR3 has 12 amino acids. Deletions cut 1 base from V and 2 bases from J, with 5 bases between.

The chain recombines TRBV30 with TRBJ1-1; D is undetermined. The CDR3 spans 13 residues. CDR1 GTSNPN and CDR2 SVGIG come from the germline V gene (reference sequence). V was trimmed by 0 bases and J by 7 bases, leaving 12 bases between them. CDR3 region: CAWSVLAGIEAFF. Written as DNA, the CDR3 is TGTGCCTGGAGTGTACTAGCTGGGATTGAAGCTTTCTTT.

This clone has more than one count but fewer than ten. This chain joins TRBV7-6 and TRBJ2-2, with D possibly matching TRBD2 (7 bases). CDR1 is SGHVS, CDR2 FNYEAQ, per germline. With 2 bases removed from V and 2 bases from J, the gap between germline ends came to 12 bases. This CDR3 has 16 residues. The CDR3 sequence is CASSLMAGANTGELFF. CDR3 nucleotides: TGTGCCAGCAGCTTAATGGCGGGGGCTAACACCGGGGAGCTGTTTTTT.

The V and J genes are TRBV5-4 and TRBJ2-6; D unclear. The V gene's germline CDR1 is SGHNT and CDR2 YYREEE (reference sequence). CDR3 length: 19 residues. Deletions cut 1 base from V and 0 bases from J, with 17 bases between. The DNA of the CDR3 is TGTGCCAGCAGCTTGATACAGTTCCTCCCCCTCTCTGGGGCCAACGTCCTGACTTTC. Encoded protein: CASSLIQFLPLSGANVLTF.

This clone was seen just once. V usage is TRBV2 and J usage is TRBJ2-1, with D perhaps TRBD1 (5 bases). There are 14 residues in the CDR3. CDR1 is SNHLY, CDR2 FYNNEI, per germline. Deletions cut 3 bases from V and 7 bases from J, with 13 bases between. CDR3 in DNA: TGTGCCAGCAGTGACTGGCAGGGCGTAAATGAGCAGTTCTTC. This sequence encodes CASSDWQGVNEQFF.

The V gene is TRBV9, the J gene TRBJ2-5, with D perhaps TRBD2 (5 bases). Trimming cost V 4 bases and J 1 base, with 14 bases left between them. CDR1 and CDR2 from the germline V gene are SGDLS and YYNGEE. There are 15 residues in the CDR3. CDR3 sequence: CASSWGAVPQETQYF. The CDR3 coding sequence is TGTGCCAGCAGCTGGGGAGCCGTACCCCAAGAGACCCAGTACTTC.

This clone has more than one count but fewer than ten. This chain connects TRBV11-1 to TRBJ1-1; D possibly corresponds to TRBD1 (6 bases). The CDR3 totals 14 residues. Trimming cost V 8 bases and J 1 base, with 14 bases left between them. Germline V gene sequence: CDR1 SGHAT, CDR2 FQDESV (reference sequence). In DNA, the CDR3 is TGTGCCAGCGGCAACAGGGAGAGGAACACTGAAGCTTTCTTT. Translated, it gives CASGNRERNTEAFF.

J is TRBJ2-2 and V is TRBV5-1; 10 bases match TRBD1. CDR1 and CDR2 (germline): SGHRS, YFSETQ. The CDR3 has 16 residues. The junction had 7 bases not matched to a gene; V was cut back by 4 bases and J by 4 bases. The CDR3 DNA reads as TGCGCCAGCAGCCCACGACAGGGGGCTAGCACCGGGGAGCTGTTTTTT. Encoded protein: CASSPRQGASTGELFF.

This chain uses TRBV5-1 with TRBJ2-1; 9 bases are shared with TRBD1. CDR3 length: 13 residues. The germline CDR1 and CDR2 sequences are SGHRS and YFSETQ. V trimming: 7 bases; J trimming: 8 bases; junction bases outside the gene matches: 7. CDR3 bases: TGCGCCAGCGGGGACAGGGTTTCGGATGAGCAGTTCTTC. Translation: CASGDRVSDEQFF.

The chain links TRBV11-2 to TRBJ2-3; a possible D gene is TRBD1 (6 bases). The germline V gene has CDR1 SGHAT and CDR2 FQNNGV. V was trimmed by 3 bases and J by 10 bases, leaving 8 bases between them. The CDR3 covers 11 residues. The CDR3 DNA sequence: TGTGCCAGCAGCTTGGGGGCGGCGCAGTATTTT. It translates to CASSLGAAQYF.

This clone was seen only once. The rearrangement uses TRBV4-1 and TRBJ2-7; 8 bases fit TRBD1. The CDR3 length is 14 residues. CDR1 is MGHRA, CDR2 YSYEKL, per germline. Trimming cost V 4 bases and J 3 bases; bases outside gene matches: 5. CDR3 DNA: TGCGCCAGCAGCCCCCGGACAGGGTTCTACGAGCAGTACTTC. It encodes CASSPRTGFYEQYF.